The entry below describes one T cell receptor beta chain. Its antigen is unidentified. This sample is part of a study of CD4+ T cells in melanoma. Overall study results and limits: In melanoma, neoantigen-specific CD4+ T cells reportedly differed in differentiation state.

Trimming at V came to 0 bases and at J to 8 bases, leaving 8 bases not matched to a gene. The CDR3 length is 15 residues. Germline loops: CDR1 SGHNT, CDR2 YYREEE (reference sequence). The table came from immunoSEQ multiplex PCR; TCRdb's copy has only in-frame clones and leaves some out. Of roughly 120,000 clones in the sample, about 92% were seen once. The TCR comes from a human donor with melanoma. This sequence joins TRBV5-4 and TRBJ2-1; 7 nucleotides match TRBD2. What was sequenced was peripheral blood. CDR3 nucleotides: TGTGCCAGCAGCTTGGCCTTCAGGGCGGGAGATGAGCAGTTCTTC. Translating gives CASSLAFRAGDEQFF.